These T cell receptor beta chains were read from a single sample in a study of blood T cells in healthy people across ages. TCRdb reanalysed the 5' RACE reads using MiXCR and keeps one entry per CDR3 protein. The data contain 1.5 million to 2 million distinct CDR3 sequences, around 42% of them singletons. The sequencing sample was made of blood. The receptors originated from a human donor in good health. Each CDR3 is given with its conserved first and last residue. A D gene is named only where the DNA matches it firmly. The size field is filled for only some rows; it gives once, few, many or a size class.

TGTGCCAGCAGTACAGAGGGACAGCACTACGAGCAGTACTTC,CASSTEGQHYEQYF,TRBV12-3/TRBV12-4,.,TRBJ2-7,TRBD1
TGCGCCAGCAGCACCTCTAGCGGGGCTTACAATGAGCAGTTCTTC,CASSTSSGAYNEQFF,TRBV5-1,.,TRBJ2-1,TRBD2
TGTGCCAGCAGTGACTACAGGGGTTCTGGAAACACCATATATTTT,CASSDYRGSGNTIYF,TRBV6-1,.,TRBJ1-3,TRBD1
TGCAGCGTGGCGACAGCTACGAATTCACCCCTCCACTTT,CSVATATNSPLHF,TRBV29-1,once,TRBJ1-6,.
TGTGCCTGCAGCGTGAGGGGGGAGTTAGCAGATACGCAGTATTTT,CACSVRGELADTQYF,TRBV25-1,.,TRBJ2-3,.
TGCGCCAGCGGACGGGGACGTACAACAGATACGCAGTATTTT,CASGRGRTTDTQYF,TRBV5-1,few,TRBJ2-3,.
TGTGCCAGCAGTTTCCAGCAGAATTTCGCTTTCTTT,CASSFQQNFAFF,TRBV28,few,TRBJ1-1,.
TGTGCCAGCAGCTTCGGGCCGGTGGACCAAGAGACCCAGTACTTC,CASSFGPVDQETQYF,TRBV7-2,.,TRBJ2-5,.
TGTGCCAGCAGCCCATGGACAGGCTCTCCTAACTATGGCTACACCTTC,CASSPWTGSPNYGYTF,TRBV9,.,TRBJ1-2,TRBD1
TGTGCCAGCAGCCAAGAAATGGGACAGGGACGCGGCTACACCTTC,CASSQEMGQGRGYTF,TRBV4-2,.,TRBJ1-2,TRBD1
TGTGCCAGCAGCCTCAGGGGGCATGGAAACACCATATATTTT,CASSLRGHGNTIYF,TRBV13,.,TRBJ1-3,TRBD1
TGCGCCAGCAGCGGGCGGGACAGGGAATCCGGCGAGCAGTACTTC,CASSGRDRESGEQYF,TRBV4-1,.,TRBJ2-7,TRBD1
TGTGCCAGCAGCTTAAACCCGCCGGGTTTGGGGTATGGCTACACCTTC,CASSLNPPGLGYGYTF,TRBV7-2,.,TRBJ1-2,.
TGTGCCACCAGCAGAGATCTCCCTACCCTGGATACGCAGTATTTT,CATSRDLPTLDTQYF,TRBV15,.,TRBJ2-3,.
TGCGCCAGCAGTCCTCTCAGAAACTATGGCTACACCTTC,CASSPLRNYGYTF,TRBV5-1,many,TRBJ1-2,.
TGCGCCAGCAGCCAAGTGGGCAGGGGATACAATGAGCAGTTCTTC,CASSQVGRGYNEQFF,TRBV4-1,.,TRBJ2-1,.
TGTGCAAGTCGCTTACCCGACAGGGGGCTCACTGAAGCTTTCTTT,CASRLPDRGLTEAFF,TRBV12-2,.,TRBJ1-1,.
TGTGCCAGCAGTTCGGGCGGGACACCTAATCAGCCCCAGCATTTT,CASSSGGTPNQPQHF,TRBV6-5,.,TRBJ1-5,.
TGTGCCAGCAGCCTAGGAACAGGAGGCCGCAATGAGCAGTTCTTC,CASSLGTGGRNEQFF,TRBV7-8,many,TRBJ2-1,.
TGTGCCAGCAGCGTGGATGAGTCATTCTATGGCTACACCTTC,CASSVDESFYGYTF,TRBV9,.,TRBJ1-2,.
TGCGCCAGCAGCTTGGCCACGGGGCTAGCCTACGAGCAGTACTTC,CASSLATGLAYEQYF,TRBV5-1,.,TRBJ2-7,.
TGTGCCAGCAGCTTAAGCGATCTAGAGCAGTACTTC,CASSLSDLEQYF,TRBV7-6,few,TRBJ2-7,.
TGTGCCAGCAGCTTGGACAGCACCAATTCACCCCTCCACTTT,CASSLDSTNSPLHF,TRBV5-5,.,TRBJ1-6,.
TGTGCCAGCAGCCCAGGGAATCAGCCCCAGCATTTT,CASSPGNQPQHF,TRBV12-3/TRBV12-4,many,TRBJ1-5,.